The clone carrying this T cell receptor (beta chain) has only a few counts. Antigen unknown. TCRdb called the RT-PCR reads again in MiXCR, with one record for every CDR3 protein. The sample has around 540,000 distinct CDR3 sequences, 12% seen once. The data stem from a study of response to subunit inactivated influenza vaccine. Findings and limits, study-wide: Only a handful of new T cells, the authors suggested, are recruited with each seasonal influenza vaccination.

There are 14 residues in the CDR3. The germline gives CDR1 DFQATT, CDR2 SNEGSKA (reference sequence). Trimming cost V 5 bases and J 1 base; bases outside gene matches: 4. The rearrangement links TRBV20-1 to TRBJ2-7, with 11 bases that match TRBD2. The material sequenced was PBMCs from blood, taken on the day of vaccination. The source of this sequence is a man aged 45-65 years who received an inactivated influenza vaccine. In nucleotides, the CDR3 is TGCAGTGCTCACGGGACTAGCGGATCCTACGAGCAGTACTTC. Amino acids: CSAHGTSGSYEQYF.